This T cell receptor beta chain was sequenced during a study of blood T cell repertoires in COVID-19. The table lists this clone with a count of one. V gave up 5 bases and J gave up 12 bases; unmatched junction bases: 7. CDR1 and CDR2 (germline): MDHEN, SYDVKM. The CDR3 covers 13 residues. In the original analysis: Estimated nucleated cell counts came from reference gene primer amplification. TCRdb's copy holds only in-frame clones and misses some; the assay was immunoSEQ multiplex PCR. V and J calls and clone size follow that table, whereas D and trimming were derived from the DNA. Of hundreds of thousands of clones detected, 85% appear once; the ten largest clones hold more than 10%.

The receptor was derived from a human donor in a cohort sampled during active COVID-19. The rearrangement links TRBV28 to TRBJ1-6; TRBD1 matches 7 bases. What was sequenced was peripheral blood. CDR3 loop: CASSRDSRVPLHF. DNA of the CDR3: TGTGCCAGCAGTCGGGACAGCCGGGTACCCCTCCACTTT.